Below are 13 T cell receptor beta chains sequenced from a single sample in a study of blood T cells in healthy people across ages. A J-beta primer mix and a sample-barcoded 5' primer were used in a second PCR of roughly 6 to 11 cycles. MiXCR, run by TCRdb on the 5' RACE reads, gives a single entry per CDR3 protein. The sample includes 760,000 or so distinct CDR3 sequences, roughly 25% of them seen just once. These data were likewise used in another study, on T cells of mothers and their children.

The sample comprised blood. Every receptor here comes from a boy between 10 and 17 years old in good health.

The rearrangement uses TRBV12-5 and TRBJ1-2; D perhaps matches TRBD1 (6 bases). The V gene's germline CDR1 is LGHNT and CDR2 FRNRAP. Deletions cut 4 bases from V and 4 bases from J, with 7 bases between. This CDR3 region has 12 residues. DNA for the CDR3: TGTGCTAGTGGTTACAGGGTCTATGGCTACACCTTC. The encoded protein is CASGYRVYGYTF.

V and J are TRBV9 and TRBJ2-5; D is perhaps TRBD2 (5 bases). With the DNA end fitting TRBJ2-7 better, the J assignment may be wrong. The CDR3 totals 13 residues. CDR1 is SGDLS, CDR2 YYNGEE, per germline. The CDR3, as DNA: TGTGCCAGCAGCGTGGGAGTGAACTACGAGCAGTACTTC. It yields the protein CASSVGVNYEQYF.

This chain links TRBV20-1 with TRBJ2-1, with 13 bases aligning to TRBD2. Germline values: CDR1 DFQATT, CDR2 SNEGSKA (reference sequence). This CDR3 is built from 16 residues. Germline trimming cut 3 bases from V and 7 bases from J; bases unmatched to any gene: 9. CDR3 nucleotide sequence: TGCAGTGCTAGTAGAACTAGCGGGAGGGCTGGGAATGAGCAGTTCTTC. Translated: CSASRTSGRAGNEQFF.

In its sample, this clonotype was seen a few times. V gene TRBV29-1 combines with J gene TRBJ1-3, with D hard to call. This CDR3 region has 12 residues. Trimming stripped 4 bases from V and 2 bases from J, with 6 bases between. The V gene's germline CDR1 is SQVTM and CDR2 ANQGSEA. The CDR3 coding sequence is TGCAGCGTTGCTACAGCTGGAAACACCATATATTTT. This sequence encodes CSVATAGNTIYF.

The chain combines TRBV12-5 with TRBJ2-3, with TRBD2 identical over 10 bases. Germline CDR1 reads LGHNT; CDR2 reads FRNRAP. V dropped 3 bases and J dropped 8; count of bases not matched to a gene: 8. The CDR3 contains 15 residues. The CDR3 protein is CASGLWTSGSVTQYF. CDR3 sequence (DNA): TGTGCTAGTGGTTTATGGACTAGCGGAAGTGTTACGCAGTATTTT.

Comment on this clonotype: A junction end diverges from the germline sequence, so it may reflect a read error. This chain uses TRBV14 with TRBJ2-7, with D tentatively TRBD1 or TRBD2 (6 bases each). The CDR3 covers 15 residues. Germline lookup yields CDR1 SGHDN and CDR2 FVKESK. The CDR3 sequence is CASSRGAQGSYEQYF. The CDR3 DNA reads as TGTGCCAGCAGCCGCGGGGCACAGGGCTCCTATGAGCAGTACTTC.

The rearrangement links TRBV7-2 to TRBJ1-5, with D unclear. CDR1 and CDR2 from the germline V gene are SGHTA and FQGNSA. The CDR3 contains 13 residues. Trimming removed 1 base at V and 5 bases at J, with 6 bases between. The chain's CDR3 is CASSLVADQPQHF. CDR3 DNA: TGTGCCAGCAGCTTAGTTGCCGATCAGCCCCAGCATTTT. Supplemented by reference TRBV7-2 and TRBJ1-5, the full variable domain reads GAGVSQSPSNKVTEKGKDVELRCDPISGHTALYWYRQSLGQGLEFLIYFQGNSAPDKSGLPSDRFSAERTGGSVSTLTIQRTQQEDSAVYLCASSLVADQPQHFGDGTRLSIL.

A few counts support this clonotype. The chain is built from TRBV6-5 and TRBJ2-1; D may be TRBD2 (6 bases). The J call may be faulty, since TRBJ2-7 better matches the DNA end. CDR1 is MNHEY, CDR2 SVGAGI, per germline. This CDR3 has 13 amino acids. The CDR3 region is CASRPPGDYEQYF. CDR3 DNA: TGTGCCAGCAGACCCCCGGGGGACTACGAGCAGTACTTC.

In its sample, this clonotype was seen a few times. CDR3 nucleotides: TGCAGTGCTAGAGGTACCGGGACCGACTATGGCTACACCTTC. This sequence encodes CSARGTGTDYGYTF. This sequence joins TRBV20-1 and TRBJ1-2; possibly TRBD1 for D (5 bases). The CDR3 consists of 14 residues. Deletions cut 1 base from V and 3 bases from J, with 12 bases between. The germline CDR1 and CDR2 sequences are DFQATT and SNEGSKA (reference sequence).

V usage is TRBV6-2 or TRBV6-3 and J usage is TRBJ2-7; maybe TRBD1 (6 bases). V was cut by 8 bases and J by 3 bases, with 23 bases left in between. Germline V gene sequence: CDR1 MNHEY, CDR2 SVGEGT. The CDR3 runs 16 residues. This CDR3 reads CASGLSPGDPGYEQYF. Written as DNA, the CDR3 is TGTGCCAGCGGATTATCACCAGGGGACCCTGGCTACGAGCAGTACTTC.

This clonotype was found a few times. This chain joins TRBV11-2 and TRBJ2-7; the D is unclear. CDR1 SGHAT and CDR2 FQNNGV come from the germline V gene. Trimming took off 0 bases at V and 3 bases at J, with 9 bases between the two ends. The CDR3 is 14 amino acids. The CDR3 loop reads CASSLDNDFYEQYF. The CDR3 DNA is TGTGCCAGCAGCTTAGACAACGACTTCTACGAGCAGTACTTC. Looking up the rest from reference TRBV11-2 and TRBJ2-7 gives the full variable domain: EAGVAQSPRYKIIEKRQSVAFWCNPISGHATLYWYQQILGQGPKLLIQFQNNGVVDDSQLPKDRFSAERLKGVDSTLKIQPAKLEDSAVYLCASSLDNDFYEQYFGPGTRLTVT.

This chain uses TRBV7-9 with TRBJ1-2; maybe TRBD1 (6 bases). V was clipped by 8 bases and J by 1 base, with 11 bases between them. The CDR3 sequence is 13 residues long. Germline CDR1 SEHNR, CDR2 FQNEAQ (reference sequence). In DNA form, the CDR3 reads TGTGCCAGCGGAGACAGGCTTAACTATGGCTACACCTTC. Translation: CASGDRLNYGYTF.

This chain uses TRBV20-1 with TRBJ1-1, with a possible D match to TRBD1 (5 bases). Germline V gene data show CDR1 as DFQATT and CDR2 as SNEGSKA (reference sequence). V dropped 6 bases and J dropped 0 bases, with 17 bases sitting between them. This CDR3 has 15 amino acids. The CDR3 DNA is TGCAGTGCCCCGGGTCGGGACCTAATGAACACTGAAGCTTTCTTT. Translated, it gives CSAPGRDLMNTEAFF.